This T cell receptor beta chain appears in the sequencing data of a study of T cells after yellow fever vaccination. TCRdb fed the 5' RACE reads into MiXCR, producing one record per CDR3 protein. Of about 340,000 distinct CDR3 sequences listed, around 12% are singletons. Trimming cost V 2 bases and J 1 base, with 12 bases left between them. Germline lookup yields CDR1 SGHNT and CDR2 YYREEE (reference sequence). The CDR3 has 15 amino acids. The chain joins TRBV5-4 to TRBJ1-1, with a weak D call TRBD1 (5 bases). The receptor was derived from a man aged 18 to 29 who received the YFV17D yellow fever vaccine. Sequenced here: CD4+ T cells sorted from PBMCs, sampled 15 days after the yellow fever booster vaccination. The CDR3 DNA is TGTGCCAGCAGCTTTGGAGGACACCGGAACACTGAAGCTTTCTTT. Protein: CASSFGGHRNTEAFF.